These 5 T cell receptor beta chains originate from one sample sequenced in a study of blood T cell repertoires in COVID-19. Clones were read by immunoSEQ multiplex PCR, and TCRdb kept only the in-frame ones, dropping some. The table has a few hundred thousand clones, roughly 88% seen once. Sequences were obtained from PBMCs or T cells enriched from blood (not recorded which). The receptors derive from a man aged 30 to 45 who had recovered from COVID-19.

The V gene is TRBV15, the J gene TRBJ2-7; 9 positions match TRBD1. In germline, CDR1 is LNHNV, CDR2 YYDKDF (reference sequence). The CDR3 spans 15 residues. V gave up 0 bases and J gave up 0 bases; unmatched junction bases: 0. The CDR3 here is CATSRETGGSYEQYF. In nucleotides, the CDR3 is TGTGCCACCAGCAGAGAGACAGGGGGCTCCTACGAGCAGTACTTC.

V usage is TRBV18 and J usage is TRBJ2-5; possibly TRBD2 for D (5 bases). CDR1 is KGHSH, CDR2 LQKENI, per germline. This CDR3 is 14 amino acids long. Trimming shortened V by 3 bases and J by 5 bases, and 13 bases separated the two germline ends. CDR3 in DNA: TGTGCCAGCTCACCCAACAGCGGCGGCGAGACCCAGTACTTC. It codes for CASSPNSGGETQYF.

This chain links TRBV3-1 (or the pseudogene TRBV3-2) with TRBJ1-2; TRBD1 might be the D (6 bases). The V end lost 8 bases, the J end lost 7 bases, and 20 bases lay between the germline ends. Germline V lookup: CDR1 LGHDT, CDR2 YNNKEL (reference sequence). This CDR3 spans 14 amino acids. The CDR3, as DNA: TGTGCCAGCCATGATCAGGGGTCCATGGCTGGCTACACCTTC. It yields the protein CASHDQGSMAGYTF.

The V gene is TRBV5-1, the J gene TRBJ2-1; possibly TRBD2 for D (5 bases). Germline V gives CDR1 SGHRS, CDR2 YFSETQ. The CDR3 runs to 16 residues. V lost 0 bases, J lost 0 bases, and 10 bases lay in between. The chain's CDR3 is CASSLGIGSSYNEQFF. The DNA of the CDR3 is TGCGCCAGCAGCTTGGGCATAGGGAGCTCCTACAATGAGCAGTTCTTC.

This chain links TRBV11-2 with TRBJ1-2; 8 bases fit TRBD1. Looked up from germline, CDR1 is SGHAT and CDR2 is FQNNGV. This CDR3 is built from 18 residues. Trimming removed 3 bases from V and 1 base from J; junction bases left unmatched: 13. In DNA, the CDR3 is TGTGCCAGCAGCTTGGTTCCTGGGGACAGGCGGATTAACTATGGCTACACCTTC. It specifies CASSLVPGDRRINYGYTF.